This TCR beta chain was captured in a study of breast tumors, draining lymph nodes, adjacent tissues. General study findings and limits: Most tumor T cells seemingly derive from lymph node, then expand in tumor. Tumor T cell lymph node origin was a supported hypothesis, not proven. Tumor repertoires ranked between lymph nodes and nontumor tissue in diversity, with V and J gene preferences.

There are many counts of this clonotype. Its antigen remains unknown. TCRdb re-called the multiplex PCR reads with MiXCR, one entry per CDR3 protein. The sample has 80,000 to 130,000 distinct CDR3 sequences, around 20% seen once. The V end lost 5 bases, the J end lost 1 base, and 15 bases lay between the germline ends. The CDR3 has 16 amino acids. Germline-derived CDR1 and CDR2 are SGHVS and FQNEAQ. Axillary draining lymph nodes of breast cancer patients supplied the node samples. Sequencing was carried out using axillary lymph node tissue. The TCR sequence derives from a female donor with breast cancer. Some clones in this sample may be carry-over from other donors' samples. The genes are TRBV7-8 and TRBJ1-3; D uncertain. Here the CDR3 DNA reads TGTGCCAGCAGCCCCAATCGTTTCGTTTCTGGAAACACCATATATTTT. Translated, it gives CASSPNRFVSGNTIYF.